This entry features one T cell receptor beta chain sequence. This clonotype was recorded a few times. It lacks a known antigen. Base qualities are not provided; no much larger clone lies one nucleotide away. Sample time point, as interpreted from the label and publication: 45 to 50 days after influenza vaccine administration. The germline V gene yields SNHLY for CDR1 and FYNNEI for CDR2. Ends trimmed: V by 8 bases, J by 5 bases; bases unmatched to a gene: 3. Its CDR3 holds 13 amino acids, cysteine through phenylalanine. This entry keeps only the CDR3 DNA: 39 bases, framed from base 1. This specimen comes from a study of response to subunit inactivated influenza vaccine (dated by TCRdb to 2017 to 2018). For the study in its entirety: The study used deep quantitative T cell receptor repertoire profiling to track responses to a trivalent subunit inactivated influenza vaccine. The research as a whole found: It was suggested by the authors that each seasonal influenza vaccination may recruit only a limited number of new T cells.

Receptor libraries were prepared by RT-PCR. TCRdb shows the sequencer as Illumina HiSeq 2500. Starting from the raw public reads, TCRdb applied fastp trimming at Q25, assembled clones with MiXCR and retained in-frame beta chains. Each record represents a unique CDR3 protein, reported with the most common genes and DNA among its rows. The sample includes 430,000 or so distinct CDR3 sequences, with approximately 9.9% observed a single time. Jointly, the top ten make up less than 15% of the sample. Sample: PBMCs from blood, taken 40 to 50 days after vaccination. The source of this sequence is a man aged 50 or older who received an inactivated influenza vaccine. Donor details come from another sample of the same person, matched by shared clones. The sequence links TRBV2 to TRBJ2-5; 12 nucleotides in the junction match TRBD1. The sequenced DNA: TGTGCCAGCGGGACAGGGGGCTGGGAGACCCAGTACTTC. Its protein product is CASGTGGWETQYF.